This T cell receptor beta chain was captured by sequencing in a study of shared clonotypes between healthy human individuals. Study observations and caveats: Roughly 5% of naive CD4 clonotypes were common to several donors. Incompleteness in sorted-subset sequencing, despite large depth, was shown by rarefaction.

As to this clone: Antigen unknown.

The assay used deep level. Across several immunoSEQ plates, the genomic DNA of each subset was split evenly. Measured with immunoSEQ multiplex PCR; TCRdb has only the in-frame clones, and not every one. This table holds millions of clones, around 90% found once. The germline CDR1 and CDR2 sequences are SGHDT and YYEEEE. V gave up 4 bases and J gave up 5 bases; unmatched junction bases: 8. The CDR3 has 14 residues. The gene calls are TRBV5-6 and TRBJ2-7, with TRBD1 matching over 8 bases. The sequence derives from a man younger than 35 in good health. Sequenced: naive CD4+ T cells sorted from blood. Described subset: CD45RA+ positively selected. CDR3 nucleotides: TGTGCCAGCAGCCCGACAGGGGTCCCCCACGAGCAGTACTTC. Translated: CASSPTGVPHEQYF.